These 18 T cell receptor beta chains originate from one sample sequenced in a study of shared T cell receptors in the human thymus. The assay was immunoSEQ multiplex PCR, and TCRdb's table has in-frame clones only and misses some. The table includes about 710,000 clones, more than 70% detected once. The same data also went into a second study, on human thymus T cells.

The material sequenced was thymocytes. All receptors derive from a boy under two years old with a congenital heart defect.

The gene calls are TRBV11-2 and TRBJ2-7; 10 nucleotides line up with TRBD2. Per germline, CDR1 SGHAT and CDR2 FQNNGV. This CDR3 comprises 16 residues. With V trimmed by 5 bases and J by 5 bases, 12 bases remained unmatched. The CDR3 nucleotides are TGTGCCAGCAGCCCGAGAGATTGGACTAGCGGCCACGAGCAGTACTTC. It encodes CASSPRDWTSGHEQYF.

The chain carries TRBV9 and TRBJ2-7; a possible D gene is TRBD2 (6 bases). From germline, CDR1 is SGDLS and CDR2 YYNGEE. V was pared by 1 base and J by 12 bases, with 17 bases between. The CDR3 loop spans 13 amino acids. This CDR3 reads CASSVSPAGPSYF. The CDR3 nucleotides read TGTGCCAGCAGCGTATCCCCCGCGGGGCCTTCGTACTTC.

The chain uses TRBV11-2 and TRBJ2-7; D unclear. The CDR3 totals 13 residues. V was cut by 4 bases and J by 3 bases, with 10 bases left in between. Germline assignment: CDR1 SGHAT and CDR2 FQNNGV. For the CDR3, the DNA is TGTGCCAGCAGCTCAGAGCGAAGCTACGAGCAGTACTTC. Translated: CASSSERSYEQYF.

The table lists this clone with a few counts. V usage is TRBV7-9 and J usage is TRBJ2-6; 9 bases agree with TRBD1. V shed 4 bases and J 0 bases; nucleotides not matched to a gene: 7. CDR3 length equals 18 residues. From germline, CDR1 is SEHNR and CDR2 FQNEAQ (reference sequence). Here the CDR3 DNA reads TGTGCCAGCAGCTCCGAACGGGACAGGGACTCTGGGGCCAACGTCCTGACTTTC. Its protein is CASSSERDRDSGANVLTF.

This clone was found a few times. The rearrangement joins TRBV5-6 to TRBJ2-5; D may be TRBD1 (6 bases). The ends were cut back, 5 bases at V and 5 bases at J, with 16 bases in the middle. Germline CDR1 is SGHDT and CDR2 is YYEEEE. The CDR3 spans 14 residues. In DNA form, the CDR3 reads TGTGCCAGCAGTTTTACAGGGTTGGGGGAGACCCAGTACTTC. Its translation is CASSFTGLGETQYF.

The rearrangement uses TRBV14 and TRBJ2-6, with 11 nucleotides matching TRBD1. The CDR3 runs to 18 residues. Looked up from germline, CDR1 is SGHDN and CDR2 is FVKESK. Trimming removed 1 base from V and 4 bases from J; junction bases left unmatched: 6. This chain's CDR3 is CASSQVGQGESGANVLTF. The CDR3 DNA is TGTGCCAGCAGCCAAGTGGGACAGGGGGAATCAGGGGCCAACGTCCTGACTTTC.

This chain connects TRBV20-1 to TRBJ2-7; D gene ambiguous. The V and J ends lost 6 bases and 0 bases respectively, with 6 bases between them. CDR3 length equals 11 residues. Germline lookup yields CDR1 DFQATT and CDR2 SNEGSKA (reference sequence). Here the CDR3 reads CSALPSYEQYF. CDR3 sequence (DNA): TGCAGTGCCCTCCCCTCCTACGAGCAGTACTTC.

V usage is TRBV13 and J usage is TRBJ2-7; a weak D match, TRBD2 (5 bases). Trimming left V 6 bases short and J 3 bases short, with 21 bases between. Germline V CDR1 and CDR2: PRHDT, FYEKMQ (reference sequence). This CDR3 contains 16 residues. The CDR3, as DNA: TGTGCCAGCAGTCAAATGAAGCGGCAGGCCCTCTACGAGCAGTACTTC. This sequence encodes CASSQMKRQALYEQYF.

This clone is a singleton in its sample. The rearrangement uses TRBV25-1 and TRBJ2-6, with 8 bases that match TRBD1. The ends lost 4 bases at V and 2 bases at J; junction bases unmatched: 10. The germline V gene encodes CDR1 MGHDK and CDR2 SYGVNS. The CDR3 sequence is 18 residues long. CDR3 amino acids: CASSGKTGELAGANVLTF. CDR3 nucleotides: TGTGCCAGCAGTGGGAAGACAGGGGAGCTGGCTGGGGCCAACGTCCTGACTTTC.

In this sample, this clone turned up a few times. This chain links TRBV20-1 with TRBJ2-7, with a weak D call TRBD1 (5 bases). Germline loops: CDR1 DFQATT, CDR2 SNEGSKA (reference sequence). Trimming took 4 bases from V and 5 from J, leaving 9 bases between them. The CDR3 covers 11 residues. The CDR3 DNA is TGCAGTGCTACCGACAGTAACGAGCAGTACTTC. As protein: CSATDSNEQYF.

The V and J genes are TRBV5-1 and TRBJ1-3, with unresolved D. The ends were cut back, 0 bases at V and 8 bases at J, with 12 bases in the middle. Germline lookup yields CDR1 SGHRS and CDR2 YFSETQ. The CDR3 contains 14 residues. CDR3: CASSLVGDFDTIYF. Here the CDR3 DNA reads TGCGCCAGCAGCTTGGTCGGAGATTTTGACACCATATATTTT.

The chain couples TRBV29-1 to TRBJ2-4, with 8 bases identical to TRBD1. The length of the CDR3 is 18 residues. Per germline, CDR1 SQVTM and CDR2 ANQGSEA. With 6 bases clipped from V and 11 bases from J, the junction kept 27 bases outside the gene matches. CDR3 protein: CSVMGQAVPPREWGVQYF. The CDR3 DNA follows: TGCAGCGTGATGGGACAGGCGGTACCACCAAGGGAGTGGGGCGTTCAGTACTTC.

The chain employs TRBV7-9 and TRBJ2-1; TRBD2 aligns across 15 bases. Losses at the gene ends were 5 bases for V and 3 bases for J; bases not matched to a gene: 11. The CDR3 contains 19 residues. CDR1 and CDR2 from the germline V gene are SEHNR and FQNEAQ (reference sequence). CDR3 in amino acids: CASSKGLAGGPAFYNEQFF. The CDR3 DNA reads as TGTGCCAGCAGCAAGGGACTAGCGGGGGGACCCGCCTTCTACAATGAGCAGTTCTTC.

V usage is TRBV4-3 and J usage is TRBJ1-1; 7 positions agree with TRBD1. The CDR3 has 14 amino acids. Losses at the gene ends were 4 bases for V and 8 bases for J; bases not matched to a gene: 10. Looked up from germline, CDR1 is LGHNA and CDR2 is YSLEER. As DNA, the CDR3 is TGCGCCAGCAGCCGAGAGGACAGGAGTGGCGAAGCTTTCTTT. Amino acids: CASSREDRSGEAFF.

This chain connects TRBV6-1 to TRBJ2-1, with D tentatively TRBD1 (6 bases). V lost 1 base and J lost 7, with 11 bases in between. The germline V gene encodes CDR1 MNHNS and CDR2 SASEGT. The CDR3 is 14 amino acids. The CDR3: CASSEGDRRNEQFF. The CDR3 DNA reads as TGTGCCAGCAGTGAAGGCGACAGGAGGAATGAGCAGTTCTTC.

V usage is TRBV5-8 and J usage is TRBJ2-7; weak D call: TRBD1 (5 bases). Deletions cut 4 bases from V and 0 bases from J, with 11 bases between. The CDR3 is made up of 14 amino acids. Looked up from germline, CDR1 is SGHTS and CDR2 is YDEGEE. The CDR3, as DNA: TGTGCCAGCAGCCTGACAGAGAGCTCCTACGAGCAGTACTTC. Its translation: CASSLTESSYEQYF.

This clone came up a few times. This chain joins TRBV6-6 and TRBJ1-3; no firm D call. This CDR3 region has 11 residues. Germline V gives CDR1 MNHNY, CDR2 SVGAGI (reference sequence). Trimming cost V 4 bases and J 6 bases, with 4 bases left between them. The DNA for the CDR3 is TGTGCCAGCAGTTCGTTAAACACCATATATTTT. Its translation is CASSSLNTIYF.

The genes are TRBV4-1 and TRBJ2-7, with 8 bases identical to TRBD1. V gave up 4 bases and J gave up 2 bases; unmatched junction bases: 4. This CDR3 has 14 amino acids. Germline V CDR1 and CDR2: MGHRA, YSYEKL. The CDR3 region has the DNA TGCGCCAGCAGCCCGGACAGGGAAGCCTACGAGCAGTACTTC. This encodes CASSPDREAYEQYF.